This T cell receptor beta chain emerged from a study of tumor-infiltrating lymphocytes in primary liver carcinoma. At the level of the study: Recorded tumor stage was T1-T3 N0M0, with diameters of roughly 4 to 10 cm.

Germline V gives CDR1 SGHAT, CDR2 FQNNGV. The CDR3 totals 17 residues. Germline trimming cut 7 bases from V and 5 bases from J; bases unmatched to any gene: 19. A primer in the constant region served to generate TCR beta cDNA from about 470 ng of total RNA. Libraries of TCR beta came from three nested multiplex PCR rounds with slightly modified ARM-PCR. Each of the first two PCR rounds ran approximately 9 cycles with TRBV1-TRBV30 forward and C-beta reverse primers. Using its own MiXCR run on the multiplex PCR reads, TCRdb lists one record per CDR3 protein. The top ten clones hold approximately 30% of a sample with around 88,000 distinct CDR3 sequences, about 70% of them seen once. Concerning this clonotype itself: Antigen specificity is unknown.

The source material, roughly 20-31 mg of unsorted bulk tissue, was used to co-extract RNA and DNA. Patients showed chronic HBV infection and an absence of prior treatment. Study results and caveats: The top-250-clone fraction was significantly higher in tumors than in blood (p = 0.039). Researchers found tumor-adjacent and tumor-blood pairs overlapped less than tumor region pairs.

This TCR was sampled from a man aged 35 to 55 with primary liver carcinoma and hepatitis B virus infection. This rearrangement joins TRBV11-2 to TRBJ2-5; TRBD1 matches 7 bases. Sequences were obtained from tumor-adjacent normal liver tissue. The CDR3 loop reads CASNPRTSGGVGETQYF. The CDR3 bases are TGTGCCAGCAACCCTAGGACTTCAGGGGGAGTAGGGGAGACCCAGTACTTC. The whole variable domain, remainder taken from reference TRBV11-2 and TRBJ2-5, is EAGVAQSPRYKIIEKRQSVAFWCNPISGHATLYWYQQILGQGPKLLIQFQNNGVVDDSQLPKDRFSAERLKGVDSTLKIQPAKLEDSAVYLCASNPRTSGGVGETQYFGPGTRLLVL.